This entry features one TCR beta chain sequence. Its specificity is not known. V was shortened by 6 bases and J by 6 bases, with 10 bases between the two germline ends. Germline V gene sequence: CDR1 MNHEY, CDR2 SVGAGI. The CDR3 has 12 residues. These data are taken from a study of identifying expanded T cells in peripheral blood. General observations from the study: Across healthy donors, higher total template counts meant significantly greater approximately two-week count variance.

During the collection period, no donor immune events like infections were recorded. Assay used: immunoSEQ multiplex PCR; TCRdb lists only in-frame clones, some missing. The data show about 86,000 clones, 70% to 90% seen once. The chain couples TRBV6-5 to TRBJ2-3; no reliable D call. This clonotype was obtained from a person between 18 and 75 years old in good health. What was sequenced was blood. In DNA, the CDR3 is TGTGCCAGCAGCCCTATGGGGGATACGCAGTATTTT. It translates to CASSPMGDTQYF.